The subject of this entry is one T cell receptor beta chain. The source of the sample is a study of OX40 agonist ivuxolimab in advanced cancers. From germline, CDR1 is PRHDT and CDR2 FYEKMQ (reference sequence). The CDR3 loop spans 16 amino acids. The repertoire was sequenced with immunoSEQ multiplex PCR; TCRdb's copy has only in-frame clones and lacks some. The sample comprises around 19,000 clones, more than 75% of which are singletons, and 25% rests with the top ten. This sequence was found in an adult with an advanced solid tumor such as melanoma, head and neck, liver or kidney cancer. This chain joins TRBV13 and TRBJ2-5, with D maybe TRBD1 (5 bases). The end of the DNA is better explained by TRBJ2-7, so the J call may be wrong. This sample comprised CD4+ or CD8+ T cells sorted from blood, obtained in a trial of the OX40 agonist ivuxolimab. The CDR3 bases are TGTGCCAGCAGCGGTCCTTGGGGCAGGGTCCCCTACGAGCAGTACTTC. Its protein is CASSGPWGRVPYEQYF.